Shown below are 13 T cell receptor beta chains from a single sample sequenced in a study of T-cell reconstitution after alpha-beta-depleted transplantation in children. Researchers prepared the TCRbeta library using unique molecular identifiers, the study reports. TCRdb processed the PCR reads anew with MiXCR; each CDR3 protein has one entry. The data show about 210,000 distinct CDR3 sequences, approximately 17% seen once. The source was PBMCs, mostly from graft donor cells, collected 360 days after TCRalphabeta/CD19-depleted stem cell transplant. Receptors originate from a male patient between 2 and 9 years old who had a stem cell transplant for acute lymphoblastic leukemia, so the T cells may come from the graft donor.

The CDR3 is CASSLAPPAEAFF. CDR3 DNA sequence: TGTGCCAGCAGTTTAGCCCCCCCAGCTGAAGCTTTCTTT. The gene calls are TRBV12-3 or TRBV12-4 and TRBJ1-1; D not certain. The CDR3 consists of 13 residues. Trimming took off 0 bases at V and 6 bases at J, with 8 bases between the two ends.

This clonotype has a count of ten or more. The V and J genes are TRBV12-3 or TRBV12-4 and TRBJ2-7, with D maybe TRBD2 (6 bases). The ends were cut back, 5 bases at V and 1 base at J, with 9 bases in the middle. CDR3 length: 13 amino acids. The CDR3 DNA is TGTGCCAGCAGTCGGGGGTGGTCCTACGAGCAGTACTTC. This sequence encodes CASSRGWSYEQYF.

This clonotype was recorded a few times. J is TRBJ2-3 and V is TRBV12-3 or TRBV12-4, with D tentatively TRBD2 (5 bases). The CDR3 extends over 15 amino acids. The V and J ends lost 7 bases and 2 bases respectively, with 16 bases between them. CDR3 sequence: CASTPGLSYTDTQYF. The CDR3 DNA reads TGTGCCAGCACACCCGGACTTAGCTACACAGATACGCAGTATTTT.

This clonotype was recorded at least ten times. The DNA for the CDR3 is TGTGCCAGCAGCTCCCAGGGGGCAAGCGATGAGCAGTTCTTC. Protein: CASSSQGASDEQFF. The V gene is TRBV7-2, the J gene TRBJ2-1, with 8 bases lining up with TRBD1. This CDR3 is built from 14 residues. V trimming: 4 bases; J trimming: 8 bases; junction bases outside the gene matches: 7. Germline-derived CDR1 and CDR2 are SGHTA and FQGNSA. Together with reference TRBV7-2 and TRBJ2-1, the CDR3 gives the full variable domain: GAGVSQSPSNKVTEKGKDVELRCDPISGHTALYWYRQSLGQGLEFLIYFQGNSAPDKSGLPSDRFSAERTGGSVSTLTIQRTQQEDSAVYLCASSSQGASDEQFFGPGTRLTVL.

At least ten counts were recorded for this clonotype. V usage is TRBV5-1 and J usage is TRBJ2-7, with 9 bases aligning to TRBD1. V was pared by 1 base and J by 0 bases, with 5 bases of the junction left unmatched. The CDR3 covers 16 residues. CDR1 is SGHRS and CDR2 is YFSETQ in the germline V gene. CDR3: CASSLRQGGSSYEQYF. CDR3 DNA sequence: TGCGCCAGCAGCTTGCGACAGGGGGGTAGCTCCTACGAGCAGTACTTC. The whole variable domain, filled in from reference TRBV5-1 and TRBJ2-7, reads KAGVTQTPRYLIKTRGQQVTLSCSPISGHRSVSWYQQTPGQGLQFLFEYFSETQRNKGNFPGRFSGRQFSNSRSEMNVSTLELGDSALYLCASSLRQGGSSYEQYFGPGTRLTVT.

The chain couples TRBV12-3 or TRBV12-4 to TRBJ1-2, with D possibly being TRBD1 (6 bases). The CDR3 consists of 12 residues. Trimming took off 6 bases at V and 3 bases at J, with 8 bases between the two ends. CDR3 residues: CASSPGDYGYTF. The DNA of the CDR3 is TGTGCCAGCAGCCCAGGGGACTATGGCTACACCTTC.

This clonotype came up a few times. The gene calls are TRBV6-2 or TRBV6-3 and TRBJ2-5; no firm D call. V was cut by 2 bases and J by 2 bases, with 15 bases left in between. There are 16 residues in the CDR3. CDR1 is MNHEY and CDR2 is SVGEGT in the germline V gene. The CDR3 loop is CASSYRHDLSQETQYF. CDR3 nucleotide sequence: TGTGCCAGCAGTTACCGCCATGACTTGTCACAAGAGACCCAGTACTTC.

This clonotype has a handful of counts. V usage is TRBV29-1 and J usage is TRBJ2-2, with 7 bases identical to TRBD1. CDR3 size: 13 residues. Per the germline V gene, CDR1 is SQVTM and CDR2 is ANQGSEA. V shed 4 bases and J 1 base; nucleotides not matched to a gene: 0. The CDR3 nucleotides are TGCAGCGTTGGACAGGGGAACACCGGGGAGCTGTTTTTT. It specifies CSVGQGNTGELFF.

The gene calls are TRBV28 and TRBJ2-1; D is unresolved. The CDR3 contains 15 residues. Germline loops: CDR1 MDHEN, CDR2 SYDVKM. With 1 base removed from V and 7 bases from J, the gap between germline ends came to 14 bases. The CDR3 DNA reads as TGTGCCAGCAGTTTATCATTGAGAGGCACGAATGAGCAGTTCTTC. Amino acid sequence: CASSLSLRGTNEQFF. The variable domain in full, with the rest retrieved from reference TRBV28 and TRBJ2-1, is DVKVTQSSRYLVKRTGEKVFLECVQDMDHENMFWYRQDPGLGLRLIYFSYDVKMKEKGDIPEGYSVSREKKERFSLILESASTNQTSMYLCASSLSLRGTNEQFFGPGTRLTVL.

As DNA, the CDR3 is TGTGCCAGCTCACCCCTGCAGGGAGATACGCAGTATTTT. Its translation: CASSPLQGDTQYF. This chain connects TRBV18 to TRBJ2-3; D is possibly TRBD1 (5 bases). Germline V lookup: CDR1 KGHSH, CDR2 LQKENI. V gave up 3 bases and J gave up 5 bases, with 9 bases separating them. This CDR3 region has 13 residues.

This clonotype was detected a few times. The chain recombines TRBV7-9 with TRBJ2-3, with a weak D call TRBD2 (5 bases). V was pared by 5 bases and J by 7 bases, with 19 bases between. This CDR3 is built from 15 residues. The germline CDR1 and CDR2 sequences are SEHNR and FQNEAQ (reference sequence). This CDR3 reads CASSPQIGGSYTQYF. The CDR3 DNA follows: TGTGCCAGCAGCCCCCAAATAGGAGGTTCTTATACGCAGTATTTT.

This clonotype was recorded a few times. The chain has TRBV30 and TRBJ2-3, with 7 bases that match TRBD2. The CDR3 has 12 residues. Per the germline V gene, CDR1 is GTSNPN and CDR2 is SVGIG (reference sequence). Trimming at V came to 5 bases and at J to 4 bases, leaving 3 bases not matched to a gene. The CDR3 sequence is CAWGLVADTQYF. The CDR3, as DNA: TGTGCCTGGGGACTAGTGGCAGATACGCAGTATTTT.

This clonotype occurred a few times. The chain recombines TRBV5-4 with TRBJ2-2; the D is unclear. CDR1 is SGHNT and CDR2 is YYREEE in the germline V gene (reference sequence). The CDR3 contains 16 residues. The V gene lost 3 bases and the J gene lost 2 bases, with 14 bases spanning the gap. Here the CDR3 reads CASSSSGLRNTGELFF. The CDR3 bases are TGTGCCAGCAGCTCAAGTGGGCTCCGCAACACCGGGGAGCTGTTTTTT.